What follows are 31 T cell receptor beta chains derived from one specimen sequenced in a study of lymphopenia after photon versus proton radiotherapy. Profiling relied on immunoSEQ multiplex PCR, and the TCRdb table lists in-frame clones only, not all of them. The sample has 50,000 to 65,000 clones, roughly 90% seen once. The sequences come from peripheral blood, collected from a patient treated with proton-based radiotherapy. Receptors were obtained from an older man with esophageal cancer.

V is TRBV11-1 and J is TRBJ2-7; the D gene is possibly TRBD2 (5 bases). V lost 2 bases to trimming and J lost 2 bases, with 16 bases between them. From germline, CDR1 is SGHAT and CDR2 FQDESV (reference sequence). The length of the CDR3 is 16 residues. The CDR3 region is CASSLTGLPAAYEQYF. The CDR3 nucleotides read TGTGCCAGCAGCTTAACCGGACTGCCCGCGGCCTACGAGCAGTACTTC.

J is TRBJ2-7 and V is TRBV7-2; TRBD2 is a possible D gene (6 bases). The germline V and J ends were trimmed by 5 bases and 6 bases, with 11 bases remaining between them. The germline gives CDR1 SGHTA, CDR2 FQGNSA. This CDR3 is 12 amino acids long. CDR3 sequence: CASSAGSGEQYF. CDR3 sequence (DNA): TGTGCCAGCAGCGCCGGTAGCGGCGAGCAGTACTTC.

This sequence joins TRBV19 and TRBJ2-2; TRBD1 matches at 9 bases. Trimming cost V 6 bases and J 0 bases; bases outside gene matches: 5. The CDR3 runs to 16 residues. Germline CDR1 reads LNHDA; CDR2 reads SQIVND (reference sequence). CDR3 nucleotides: TGTGCCAGTAGGGACCGACAGGGGGCGAACACCGGGGAGCTGTTTTTT. Residues: CASRDRQGANTGELFF.

The CDR3 sequence is CASSLLTGDNQQETQYF. Here the CDR3 DNA reads TGTGCCAGCAGCTTATTGACAGGGGACAATCAACAAGAGACCCAGTACTTC. J is TRBJ2-5 and V is TRBV7-6; 8 nucleotides match TRBD1. The CDR3 spans 17 residues. The V segment lost 2 bases and the J segment 2 bases; nucleotides outside the gene matches: 10. Germline lookup yields CDR1 SGHVS and CDR2 FNYEAQ.

The rearrangement joins TRBV5-1 to TRBJ2-2; 11 nucleotides line up with TRBD2. The CDR3 is 16 amino acids. Losses at the gene ends were 4 bases for V and 4 bases for J; bases not matched to a gene: 6. Per the germline V gene, CDR1 is SGHRS and CDR2 is YFSETQ. DNA for the CDR3: TGCGCCAGCAGCCTACCTAGCGGGGGGACCACCGGGGAGCTGTTTTTT. This sequence encodes CASSLPSGGTTGELFF.

The chain has TRBV5-1 and TRBJ1-4; possibly TRBD1 for D (5 bases). CDR1 SGHRS and CDR2 YFSETQ come from the germline V gene. The CDR3 is 15 residues long. V lost 3 bases and J lost 4, with 13 bases in between. The CDR3 is CASSSPGDGNEKLFF. The CDR3 coding sequence is TGCGCCAGCAGCTCCCCGGGGGACGGTAATGAAAAACTGTTTTTT.

The rearrangement links TRBV19 to TRBJ1-2; D gene ambiguous. The CDR3 consists of 15 residues. CDR1 is LNHDA and CDR2 is SQIVND in the germline V gene (reference sequence). V gave up 1 base and J gave up 3 bases, with 12 bases separating them. The CDR3 region is CASSIGKQSYYGYTF. The CDR3 DNA follows: TGTGCCAGTAGTATAGGTAAACAGAGCTACTATGGCTACACCTTC.

The chain uses TRBV27 and TRBJ2-5; a possible D gene is TRBD1 (6 bases). From germline, CDR1 is MNHEY and CDR2 SMNVEV (reference sequence). The CDR3 sequence is 13 residues long. V lost 6 bases to trimming and J lost 5 bases, with 13 bases between them. CDR3 nucleotide sequence: TGTGCCAGCAGCTACAGGGCCCGGGAGACCCAGTACTTC. Protein product: CASSYRARETQYF.

The rearrangement uses TRBV10-2 and TRBJ2-2, with 11 positions matching TRBD1. V shed 8 bases, J shed 6 bases, and the junction held 2 bases outside the gene matches. CDR1 is WSHSY, CDR2 SAAADI, per germline. The CDR3 consists of 13 residues. In nucleotides, the CDR3 is TGCGCCAGCGGGGGACAGGGGGCCGGGGAGCTGTTTTTT. Protein sequence: CASGGQGAGELFF.

The chain uses TRBV10-3 and TRBJ1-1; 7 bases fit TRBD1. Germline CDR1 is ENHRY and CDR2 is SYGVKD. The CDR3 is 16 residues long. Trimming cost V 6 bases and J 1 base; bases outside gene matches: 11. CDR3 amino acids: CAIRGDRFTTNTEAFF. CDR3 DNA sequence: TGTGCCATCAGAGGGGACAGATTTACTACGAACACTGAAGCTTTCTTT.

The chain uses TRBV25-1 and TRBJ2-7; 7 bases are a match to TRBD2. The germline gives CDR1 MGHDK, CDR2 SYGVNS. J gave up 2 bases and V 3 bases, and 7 bases lay outside the gene matches. The CDR3 contains 15 residues. The CDR3 reads CASSEREGSTYEQYF. CDR3 coding DNA: TGTGCCAGCAGTGAGAGGGAGGGCAGTACCTACGAGCAGTACTTC.

The chain has TRBV4-1 and TRBJ2-3; 12 bases line up with TRBD1. J gave up 3 bases and V 1 base, and 2 bases lay outside the gene matches. Germline V gene sequence: CDR1 MGHRA, CDR2 YSYEKL. There are 16 residues in the CDR3. The CDR3 DNA is TGCGCCAGCAGCCAAGGGGACAGGGGGCGAACAGATACGCAGTATTTT. Its translation: CASSQGDRGRTDTQYF.

This rearrangement joins TRBV7-2 to TRBJ1-2, with D possibly matching TRBD1 (5 bases). Germline assignment: CDR1 SGHTA and CDR2 FQGNSA. Trimming stripped 8 bases from V and 4 bases from J, with 11 bases between. The CDR3 spans 12 residues. CDR3 in DNA: TGTGCCAGCGCCCAGGGTCGCTATGGCTACACCTTC. Amino acid sequence: CASAQGRYGYTF.

This clone was recorded a few times. V gene TRBV5-4 combines with J gene TRBJ2-5; 9 bases are shared with TRBD1. In germline, CDR1 is SGHNT, CDR2 YYREEE (reference sequence). The trim removed 3 bases at V and 5 bases at J, leaving 8 bases unmatched. The CDR3 length is 15 residues. CDR3 coding DNA: TGTGCCAGCAGCTGGCGGGGACAGGGATCGGAGACCCAGTACTTC. It translates to CASSWRGQGSETQYF.

V is TRBV7-8 and J is TRBJ2-2; D is ambiguous. Germline CDR1 is SGHVS and CDR2 is FQNEAQ. The germline V and J ends were trimmed by 7 bases and 1 base, with 16 bases remaining between them. The CDR3 contains 16 residues. CDR3 nucleotide sequence: TGTGCCAGCATCCTACCTACTTCGATGAACACCGGGGAGCTGTTTTTT. The encoded protein is CASILPTSMNTGELFF.

CDR3 nucleotide sequence: TGTGCCAGCAGCTTACAGGGGATTGGGGCAGATACGCAGTATTTT. It yields the protein CASSLQGIGADTQYF. The chain couples TRBV7-9 to TRBJ2-3; TRBD1 is a possible D gene (6 bases). The CDR3 has 15 residues. Germline V gene sequence: CDR1 SEHNR, CDR2 FQNEAQ (reference sequence). Trimming stripped 2 bases from V and 4 bases from J, with 13 bases between.

The V call is TRBV12-2, the J call TRBJ2-2; no DNA check was done on the table's D call, TRBD1. TRBV12-2 is termed a pseudogene. This CDR3 has 16 amino acids. CDR3 residues: CASRLALPGQVEELFF. Written as DNA, the CDR3 is TGTGCAAGTCGCTTAGCGCTACCGGGACAGGTCGAGGAGCTGTTTTTT.

The chain couples TRBV6-4 to TRBJ2-3; 8 bases line up with TRBD1. Germline loops: CDR1 MRHNA, CDR2 SNTAGT. V lost 6 bases and J lost 4; bases outside the gene matches: 6. The CDR3 runs to 14 residues. CDR3 DNA: TGTGCCAGCAGCCCGGACAGGGCTGCAGATACGCAGTATTTT. Amino acid sequence: CASSPDRAADTQYF.

Here the CDR3 reads CASSQPGTPHNEQFF. For the CDR3, the DNA is TGCGCCAGCAGCCAACCTGGGACCCCTCACAATGAGCAGTTCTTC. The chain employs TRBV4-1 and TRBJ2-1; D could derive from TRBD1 or TRBD2 (5 bases each). Germline lookup yields CDR1 MGHRA and CDR2 YSYEKL. There are 15 residues in the CDR3. V lost 2 bases, J lost 5 bases, and 13 bases lay in between.

The sample holds one count of this clone. J is TRBJ2-3 and V is TRBV7-7, with D perhaps matching TRBD1 or TRBD2 (5 bases each). Germline values: CDR1 SSHAT, CDR2 FNYEAQ (reference sequence). Trimming left V 2 bases short and J 3 bases short, with 12 bases between. The CDR3 covers 15 residues. The CDR3: CASSLTAGRTDTQYF. CDR3 bases: TGTGCCAGCAGCTTAACGGCAGGGAGAACAGATACGCAGTATTTT.

CDR3 sequence reads: CASSALSGGAGDTQYF. The CDR3, as DNA: TGTGCCAGCAGCGCCCTTAGCGGGGGGGCCGGAGATACGCAGTATTTT. The chain combines TRBV9 with TRBJ2-3, with 11 bases aligning to TRBD2. The CDR3 extends over 16 amino acids. Germline CDR1 SGDLS, CDR2 YYNGEE. Germline trimming cut 3 bases from V and 5 bases from J; bases unmatched to any gene: 8.

This clone was seen more than once but under ten times. CDR3 coding DNA: TGCGCCAGCAGCCAGTGGGGATACACTGAAGCTTTCTTT. Encoded protein: CASSQWGYTEAFF. The rearrangement joins TRBV4-1 to TRBJ1-1, with D unresolved. This CDR3 contains 13 residues. V lost 3 bases and J lost 3, with 8 bases in between. Germline CDR1 reads MGHRA; CDR2 reads YSYEKL.

The J gene is TRBJ2-2, the V gene TRBV19; 8 nucleotides line up with TRBD2. Germline values: CDR1 LNHDA, CDR2 SQIVND (reference sequence). The CDR3 has 15 residues. V gave up 10 bases and J gave up 7 bases; unmatched junction bases: 14. The CDR3: CATFPSGLGRGELFF. The CDR3 DNA sequence: TGTGCCACCTTCCCTAGCGGGCTGGGACGCGGGGAGCTGTTTTTT.

The rearrangement joins TRBV30 to TRBJ2-2; 7 bases fit TRBD1. Germline V gene data show CDR1 as GTSNPN and CDR2 as SVGIG (reference sequence). The CDR3 consists of 14 residues. V was clipped by 6 bases and J by 2 bases; unmatched bases: 6. The CDR3 sequence is CACGTDTNTGELFF. Here the CDR3 DNA reads TGTGCCTGCGGGACAGATACTAACACCGGGGAGCTGTTTTTT.

This chain joins TRBV11-2 and TRBJ2-5, with D perhaps matching TRBD1 (5 bases). The CDR3 covers 15 residues. Germline V gene sequence: CDR1 SGHAT, CDR2 FQNNGV. V dropped 2 bases and J dropped 4 bases, with 14 bases sitting between them. In DNA, the CDR3 is TGTGCCAGCAGCTTATCCCGGCAGGGATTAGAGACCCAGTACTTC. Amino acid sequence: CASSLSRQGLETQYF.

The chain is built from TRBV27 and TRBJ2-7; tentatively, D is TRBD2 (5 bases). Germline lookup yields CDR1 MNHEY and CDR2 SMNVEV (reference sequence). Trimming shortened V by 5 bases and J by 2 bases, and 10 bases separated the two germline ends. This CDR3 comprises 13 residues. The CDR3 loop reads CASSTPGTYEQYF. CDR3 bases: TGTGCCAGCAGTACACCGGGAACCTACGAGCAGTACTTC.

The chain links TRBV19 to TRBJ2-3; TRBD2 aligns across 12 bases. This CDR3 is 13 amino acids long. Germline V gene lookup returns CDR1 LNHDA and CDR2 SQIVND (reference sequence). V trimming: 7 bases; J trimming: 5 bases; junction bases outside the gene matches: 1. The CDR3 region is CASTLAGGDTQYF. The CDR3 bases are TGTGCCAGTACACTAGCGGGGGGAGATACGCAGTATTTT.

The gene calls are TRBV2 and TRBJ2-1; D uncertain. The CDR3 is made up of 13 amino acids. The ends were cut back, 8 bases at V and 0 bases at J, with 8 bases in the middle. The germline gives CDR1 SNHLY, CDR2 FYNNEI. The CDR3 region has the DNA TGTGCCAGCCAGGACGACTCCTACAATGAGCAGTTCTTC. This sequence encodes CASQDDSYNEQFF.

V is TRBV11-2 and J is TRBJ2-2; D not certain. This CDR3 spans 17 amino acids. Germline loops: CDR1 SGHAT, CDR2 FQNNGV. V shed 3 bases and J shed 4 bases, with 18 bases lying between them. The CDR3 here is CASSFFTVLGSTGELFF. CDR3 nucleotide sequence: TGTGCCAGCAGCTTCTTTACCGTTCTGGGGTCCACCGGGGAGCTGTTTTTT.

This chain links TRBV4-1 with TRBJ1-3, with TRBD1 identical over 9 bases. The germline V gene has CDR1 MGHRA and CDR2 YSYEKL. The CDR3 contains 16 residues. The junction had 5 bases not matched to a gene; V was cut back by 5 bases and J by 0 bases. CDR3 residues: CASSFGTGSSGNTIYF. The CDR3 DNA is TGCGCCAGCAGCTTCGGGACAGGGAGCTCTGGAAACACCATATATTTT.

J is TRBJ1-1 and V is TRBV18, with no clear D. The CDR3 is 14 amino acids. V dropped 3 bases and J dropped 5 bases, with 13 bases sitting between them. In germline, CDR1 is KGHSH, CDR2 LQKENI. For the CDR3, the DNA is TGTGCCAGCTCACCGCCAGCCACCGGGACTGAAGCTTTCTTT. This translates into CASSPPATGTEAFF.